The 16 T cell receptor beta chains below come from one sample, sequenced in a study of blood T cell repertoires in COVID-19. Assay: immunoSEQ multiplex PCR; the TCRdb copy retains only in-frame clones and omits some. The sample yields roughly 220,000 clones, about 80% seen once. The sequenced sample was PBMCs or T cells enriched from blood (not recorded which). All receptors come from a man aged 40-49 years who had recovered from COVID-19.

The rearrangement links TRBV5-4 to TRBJ2-1; perhaps TRBD2 as D (6 bases). Looked up from germline, CDR1 is SGHNT and CDR2 is YYREEE (reference sequence). Trimming pared 0 bases from V and 8 bases from J, leaving 12 bases between. CDR3 size: 14 residues. In DNA, the CDR3 is TGTGCCAGCAGCTTGGAACTAGCTGGCGATGAGCAGTTCTTC. This sequence encodes CASSLELAGDEQFF.

V and J are TRBV7-2 and TRBJ2-2; D not certain. This CDR3 is built from 12 residues. Trimming took 3 bases from V and 6 from J, leaving 5 bases between them. Germline values: CDR1 SGHTA, CDR2 FQGNSA. CDR3 in DNA: TGTGCCAGCAGCTTCACACCCGGGGAGCTGTTTTTT. It codes for CASSFTPGELFF.

The chain employs TRBV28 and TRBJ1-3; D may be TRBD1 (5 bases). Trimming left V 8 bases short and J 3 bases short, with 8 bases between. Germline V CDR1 and CDR2: MDHEN, SYDVKM. The CDR3 totals 12 residues. CDR3 loop: CASGGNGNTIYF. As DNA, the CDR3 is TGTGCCAGCGGGGGGAATGGAAACACCATATATTTT. Full variable domain (rest looked up from reference TRBV28 and TRBJ1-3): DVKVTQSSRYLVKRTGEKVFLECVQDMDHENMFWYRQDPGLGLRLIYFSYDVKMKEKGDIPEGYSVSREKKERFSLILESASTNQTSMYLCASGGNGNTIYFGEGSWLTVV.

The chain links TRBV11-2 to TRBJ2-7; 7 bases align to TRBD1. Germline CDR1 is SGHAT and CDR2 is FQNNGV. The CDR3 length is 15 residues. After removal of 4 bases from V and 2 bases from J, the junction contained 8 bases not matched to a gene. CDR3 DNA: TGTGCCAGCAGCTCTTACAGGGGAGCGACCTACGAGCAGTACTTC. Amino acid sequence: CASSSYRGATYEQYF.

This CDR3 is CASWTGDRGYQPQHF. The CDR3 bases are TGTGCCAGTTGGACCGGGGACAGGGGATATCAGCCCCAGCATTTT. This sequence joins TRBV6-5 and TRBJ1-5; 10 positions agree with TRBD1. CDR3 length: 15 residues. V shed 9 bases and J 5 bases; nucleotides not matched to a gene: 10. Germline V gives CDR1 MNHEY, CDR2 SVGAGI.

This chain joins TRBV11-2 and TRBJ2-1, with 10 bases identical to TRBD2. CDR1 SGHAT and CDR2 FQNNGV come from the germline V gene. With V trimmed by 4 bases and J by 4 bases, 7 bases remained unmatched. The CDR3 spans 16 residues. CDR3 sequence: CASSYYRLAGYNEQFF. CDR3 in DNA: TGTGCCAGCAGCTATTATCGACTAGCGGGTTACAATGAGCAGTTCTTC.

The J gene is TRBJ1-5, the V gene TRBV24-1; D is uncertain. CDR1 and CDR2 from the germline V gene are KGHDR and SFDVKD. This CDR3 comprises 16 residues. V lost 5 bases and J 3 bases, leaving 16 bases between the germline ends. This CDR3 reads CATSAYPSGSNQPQHF. CDR3 nucleotides: TGTGCCACCAGTGCCTACCCATCGGGTTCCAATCAGCCCCAGCATTTT.

This clone was found a few times. The rearrangement uses TRBV7-2 and TRBJ2-7; the D is unclear. Trimming removed 5 bases at V and 7 bases at J, with 21 bases between. The CDR3 has 15 amino acids. The germline gives CDR1 SGHTA, CDR2 FQGNSA. The CDR3 bases are TGTGCCAGCAGCCCCCCGGCGTGGGCCCCCCAGGAGCAGTACTTC. This translates into CASSPPAWAPQEQYF.

The genes are TRBV5-1 and TRBJ1-5; D is unclear. V was pared by 4 bases and J by 2 bases, with 13 bases between. The CDR3 spans 15 residues. Germline CDR1 is SGHRS and CDR2 is YFSETQ. The CDR3 DNA reads TGCGCCAGCAGCCCCCGGACCGGGGGCAATCAGCCCCAGCATTTT. It is translated as CASSPRTGGNQPQHF.

This clone was detected once. The chain couples TRBV7-9 to TRBJ1-5; D gene uncertain. The CDR3 covers 13 residues. Germline-derived CDR1 and CDR2 are SEHNR and FQNEAQ (reference sequence). Trimming removed 5 bases from V and 4 bases from J, with 9 bases in between. CDR3 in DNA: TGTGCCAGCAGCCCAGGAGGTAATCAGCCCCAGCATTTT. The encoded protein is CASSPGGNQPQHF.

This chain uses TRBV28 with TRBJ2-7; the match to TRBD1 covers 7 bases. This CDR3 comprises 15 residues. Germline V gene lookup returns CDR1 MDHEN and CDR2 SYDVKM. V lost 6 bases, J lost 3 bases, and 11 bases stayed unmatched. The DNA for the CDR3 is TGTGCCAGCAGGGGGACAGAGTTAACCCTCTACGAGCAGTACTTC. Protein: CASRGTELTLYEQYF.

The chain joins TRBV2 to TRBJ1-4, with TRBD1 matching 10 bases. The CDR3 is 15 amino acids. V lost 6 bases and J lost 7; bases outside the gene matches: 8. Per germline, CDR1 SNHLY and CDR2 FYNNEI. The CDR3 reads CASRYRQGAGEKLFF. In nucleotides, the CDR3 is TGTGCCAGCAGGTACCGACAGGGGGCAGGTGAAAAACTGTTTTTT.

The chain recombines TRBV15 with TRBJ1-5; maybe TRBD1 (5 bases). CDR3 length equals 14 residues. In germline, CDR1 is LNHNV, CDR2 YYDKDF (reference sequence). Deletions cut 7 bases from V and 0 bases from J, with 10 bases between. Here the CDR3 DNA reads TGTGCCACCAAGCAGGGCGCTAGCAATCAGCCCCAGCATTTT. As protein: CATKQGASNQPQHF.

The V gene is TRBV30, the J gene TRBJ2-3; the match to TRBD1 covers 7 bases. J was trimmed by 0 bases and V by 8 bases; bases with no gene match: 11. The CDR3 runs 15 residues. Per the germline V gene, CDR1 is GTSNPN and CDR2 is SVGIG (reference sequence). This CDR3 reads CAACCRDRSTDTQYF. CDR3 nucleotides: TGTGCCGCCTGCTGCCGGGACAGAAGCACAGATACGCAGTATTTT.

The chain uses TRBV28 and TRBJ1-6, with D perhaps matching TRBD1 (6 bases). This CDR3 is built from 14 residues. V lost 6 bases and J 7 bases, leaving 13 bases between the germline ends. Germline V gene data show CDR1 as MDHEN and CDR2 as SYDVKM. This CDR3 reads CASSWGGDNSPLHF. CDR3 nucleotides: TGTGCCAGCAGCTGGGGGGGCGACAATTCACCCCTCCACTTT.

CDR3 DNA sequence: TGTGCCAGCAGCCCACGAGTCTCTGGAAACACCATATATTTT. It encodes CASSPRVSGNTIYF. The chain couples TRBV13 to TRBJ1-3; D is undetermined. The CDR3 is 14 amino acids. V shed 5 bases and J shed 0 bases, with 8 bases lying between them. The V gene's germline CDR1 is PRHDT and CDR2 FYEKMQ (reference sequence). The whole variable domain, remainder taken from reference TRBV13 and TRBJ1-3, is AAGVIQSPRHLIKEKRETATLKCYPIPRHDTVYWYQQGPGQDPQFLISFYEKMQSDKGSIPDRFSAQQFSDYHSELNMSSLELGDSALYFCASSPRVSGNTIYFGEGSWLTVV.